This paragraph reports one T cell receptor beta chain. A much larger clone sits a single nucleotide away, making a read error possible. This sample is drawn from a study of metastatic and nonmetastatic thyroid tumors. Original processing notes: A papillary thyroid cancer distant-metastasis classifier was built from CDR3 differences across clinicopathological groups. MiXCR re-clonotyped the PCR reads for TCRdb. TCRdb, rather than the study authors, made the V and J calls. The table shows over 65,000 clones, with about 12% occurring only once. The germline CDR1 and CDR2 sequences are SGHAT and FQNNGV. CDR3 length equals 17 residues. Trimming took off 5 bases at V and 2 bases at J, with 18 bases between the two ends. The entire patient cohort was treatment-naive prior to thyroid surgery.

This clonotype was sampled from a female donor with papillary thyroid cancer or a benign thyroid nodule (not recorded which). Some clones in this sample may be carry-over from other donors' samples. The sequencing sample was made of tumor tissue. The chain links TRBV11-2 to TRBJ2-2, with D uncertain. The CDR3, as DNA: TGTGCCAGCAGCATCACACCCATAGAGTGTAACACCGGGGAGCTGTTTTTT. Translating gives CASSITPIECNTGELFF.